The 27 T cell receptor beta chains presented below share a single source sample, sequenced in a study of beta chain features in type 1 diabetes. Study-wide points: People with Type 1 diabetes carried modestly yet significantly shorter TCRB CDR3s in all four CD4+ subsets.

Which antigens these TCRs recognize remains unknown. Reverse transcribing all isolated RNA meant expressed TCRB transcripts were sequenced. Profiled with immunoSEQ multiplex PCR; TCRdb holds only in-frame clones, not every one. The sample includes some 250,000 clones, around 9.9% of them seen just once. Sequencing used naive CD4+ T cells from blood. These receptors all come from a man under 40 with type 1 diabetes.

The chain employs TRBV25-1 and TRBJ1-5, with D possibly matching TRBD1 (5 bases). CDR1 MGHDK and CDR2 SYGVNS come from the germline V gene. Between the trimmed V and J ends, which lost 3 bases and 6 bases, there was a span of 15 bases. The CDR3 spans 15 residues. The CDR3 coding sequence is TGTGCCAGCAGTGAGGGGGGGGGAGGTCGTCAGCCCCAGCATTTT. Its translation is CASSEGGGGRQPQHF.

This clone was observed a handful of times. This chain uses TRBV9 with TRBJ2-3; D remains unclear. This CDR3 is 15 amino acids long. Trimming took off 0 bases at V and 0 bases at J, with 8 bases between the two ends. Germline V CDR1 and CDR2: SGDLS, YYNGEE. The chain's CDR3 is CASSVAPTSTDTQYF. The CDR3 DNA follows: TGTGCCAGCAGCGTAGCGCCCACTAGCACAGATACGCAGTATTTT.

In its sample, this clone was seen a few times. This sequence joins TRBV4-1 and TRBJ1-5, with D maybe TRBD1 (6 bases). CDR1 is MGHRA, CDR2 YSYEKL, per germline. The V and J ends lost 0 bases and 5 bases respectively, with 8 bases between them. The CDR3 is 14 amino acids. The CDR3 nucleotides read TGCGCCAGCAGCCAAGAATACAGGGATCAGCCCCAGCATTTT. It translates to CASSQEYRDQPQHF.

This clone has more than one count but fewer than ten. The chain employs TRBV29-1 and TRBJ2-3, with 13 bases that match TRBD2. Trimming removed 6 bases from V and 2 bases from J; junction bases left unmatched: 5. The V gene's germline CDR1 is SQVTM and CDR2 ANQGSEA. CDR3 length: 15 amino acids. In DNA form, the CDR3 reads TGCAGCGTCAGGACTAGCGGGGGACTCACAGATACGCAGTATTTT. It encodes CSVRTSGGLTDTQYF.

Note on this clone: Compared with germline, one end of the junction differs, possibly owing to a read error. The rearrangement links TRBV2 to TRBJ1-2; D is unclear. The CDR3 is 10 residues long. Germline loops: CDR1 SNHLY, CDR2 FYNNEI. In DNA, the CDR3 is TGTGCCAGCAGCACCAGTGGCCACACCTTC. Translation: CASSTSGHTF.

CDR3 loop: CASSLGGDSYNEQFF. The CDR3 coding sequence is TGTGCCAGCAGCTTGGGGGGAGACTCCTACAATGAGCAGTTCTTC. The V gene is TRBV7-2, the J gene TRBJ2-1; TRBD2 is a possible D gene (6 bases). The CDR3 totals 15 residues. Germline V gene lookup returns CDR1 SGHTA and CDR2 FQGNSA. Trimming stripped 3 bases from V and 0 bases from J, with 9 bases between.

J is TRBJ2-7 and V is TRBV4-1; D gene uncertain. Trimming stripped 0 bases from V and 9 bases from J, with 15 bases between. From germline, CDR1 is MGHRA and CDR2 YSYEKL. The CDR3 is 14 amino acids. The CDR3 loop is CASSQDPPSVGQYF. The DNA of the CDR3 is TGCGCCAGCAGCCAAGACCCCCCTTCCGTCGGGCAGTACTTC.

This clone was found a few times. As DNA, the CDR3 is TGTGCCAGCAGCTTATTTGACTACCGGGGGACCCAGTACTTC. Translation gives CASSLFDYRGTQYF. The rearrangement uses TRBV7-9 and TRBJ2-5, with TRBD2 as a possible D gene (5 bases). Germline-derived CDR1 and CDR2 are SEHNR and FQNEAQ (reference sequence). This CDR3 has 14 amino acids. V lost 2 bases and J 7 bases, leaving 14 bases between the germline ends.

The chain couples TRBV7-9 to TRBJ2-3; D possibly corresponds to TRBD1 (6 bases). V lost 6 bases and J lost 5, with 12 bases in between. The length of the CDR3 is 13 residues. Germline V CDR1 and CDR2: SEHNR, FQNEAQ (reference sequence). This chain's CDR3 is CASSPTGKDTQYF. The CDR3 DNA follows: TGTGCCAGCAGTCCAACAGGGAAAGATACGCAGTATTTT.

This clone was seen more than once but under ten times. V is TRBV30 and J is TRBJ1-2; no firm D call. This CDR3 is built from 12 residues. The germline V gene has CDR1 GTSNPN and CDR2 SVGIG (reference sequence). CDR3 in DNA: TGTGCATTCTCTGGAGAGGGCTATGGCTACACCTTC. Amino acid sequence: CAFSGEGYGYTF.

CDR3 sequence: CASSWTGGNEQFF. In nucleotides, the CDR3 is TGTGCCAGCAGTTGGACAGGGGGCAATGAGCAGTTCTTC. This chain joins TRBV6-4 and TRBJ2-1; 10 nucleotides match TRBD1. Trimming at V came to 5 bases and at J to 6 bases, leaving 1 base not matched to a gene. The germline gives CDR1 MRHNA, CDR2 SNTAGT. CDR3 size: 13 residues.

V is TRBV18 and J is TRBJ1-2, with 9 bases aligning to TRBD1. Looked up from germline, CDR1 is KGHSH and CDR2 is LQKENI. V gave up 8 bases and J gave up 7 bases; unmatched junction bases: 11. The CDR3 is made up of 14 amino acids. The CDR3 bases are TGTGCCAGCCGCAGACGACAGGGGGGGGTTGGCTACACCTTC. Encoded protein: CASRRRQGGVGYTF.

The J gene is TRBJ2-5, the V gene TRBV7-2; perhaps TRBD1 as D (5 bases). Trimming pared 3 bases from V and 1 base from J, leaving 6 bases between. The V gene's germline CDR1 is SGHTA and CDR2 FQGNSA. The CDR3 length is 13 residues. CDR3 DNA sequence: TGTGCCAGCAGCTTGACAGTCCAAGAGACCCAGTACTTC. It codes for CASSLTVQETQYF. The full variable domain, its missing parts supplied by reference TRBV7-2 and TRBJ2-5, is GAGVSQSPSNKVTEKGKDVELRCDPISGHTALYWYRQSLGQGLEFLIYFQGNSAPDKSGLPSDRFSAERTGGSVSTLTIQRTQQEDSAVYLCASSLTVQETQYFGPGTRLLVL.

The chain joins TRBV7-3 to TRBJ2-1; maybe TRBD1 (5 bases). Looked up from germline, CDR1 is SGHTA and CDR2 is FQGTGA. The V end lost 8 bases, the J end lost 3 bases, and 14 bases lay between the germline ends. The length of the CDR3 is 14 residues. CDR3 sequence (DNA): TGTGCCAGCCCTGGGAACAGGTACTACAATGAGCAGTTCTTC. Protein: CASPGNRYYNEQFF. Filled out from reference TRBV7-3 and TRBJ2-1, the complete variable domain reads GAGVSQTPSNKVTEKGKYVELRCDPISGHTALYWYRQSLGQGPEFLIYFQGTGAADDSGLPNDRFFAVRPEGSVSTLKIQRTERGDSAVYLCASPGNRYYNEQFFGPGTRLTVL.

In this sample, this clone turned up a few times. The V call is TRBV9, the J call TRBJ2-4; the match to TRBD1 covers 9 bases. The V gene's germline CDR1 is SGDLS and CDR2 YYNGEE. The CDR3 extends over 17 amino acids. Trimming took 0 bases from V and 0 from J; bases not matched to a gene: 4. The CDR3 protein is CASSVGDREVAKNIQYF. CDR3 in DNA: TGTGCCAGCAGCGTAGGGGACAGGGAAGTAGCCAAAAACATTCAGTACTTC.

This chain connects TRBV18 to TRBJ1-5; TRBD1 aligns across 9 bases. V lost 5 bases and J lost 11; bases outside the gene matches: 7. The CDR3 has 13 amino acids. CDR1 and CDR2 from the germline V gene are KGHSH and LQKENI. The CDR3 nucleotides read TGTGCCAGCTCAAGGACAGGGGAAAGGGCCCAGCATTTT. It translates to CASSRTGERAQHF. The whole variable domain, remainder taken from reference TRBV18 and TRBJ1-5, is NAGVMQNPRHLVRRRGQEARLRCSPMKGHSHVYWYRQLPEEGLKFMVYLQKENIIDESGMPKERFSAEFPKEGPSILRIQQVVRGDSAAYFCASSRTGERAQHFGDGTRLSIL.

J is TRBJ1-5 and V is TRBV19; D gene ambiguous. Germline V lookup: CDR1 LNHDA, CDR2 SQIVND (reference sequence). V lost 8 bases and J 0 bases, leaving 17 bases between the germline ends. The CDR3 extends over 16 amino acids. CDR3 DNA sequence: TGTGCCAGTCCATCCATGGCAATCGATAGCAATCAGCCCCAGCATTTT. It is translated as CASPSMAIDSNQPQHF. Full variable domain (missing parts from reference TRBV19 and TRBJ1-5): DGGITQSPKYLFRKEGQNVTLSCEQNLNHDAMYWYRQDPGQGLRLIYYSQIVNDFQKGDIAEGYSVSREKKESFPLTVTSAQKNPTAFYLCASPSMAIDSNQPQHFGDGTRLSIL.

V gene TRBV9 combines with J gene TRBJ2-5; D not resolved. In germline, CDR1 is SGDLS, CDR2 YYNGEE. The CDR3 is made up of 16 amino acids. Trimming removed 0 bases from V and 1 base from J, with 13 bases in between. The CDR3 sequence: CASSVGTTRIQETQYF. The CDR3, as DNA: TGTGCCAGCAGCGTAGGCACTACAAGAATCCAAGAGACCCAGTACTTC. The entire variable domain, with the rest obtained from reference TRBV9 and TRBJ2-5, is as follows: DSGVTQTPKHLITATGQRVTLRCSPRSGDLSVYWYQQSLDQGLQFLIQYYNGEERAKGNILERFSAQQFPDLHSELNLSSLELGDSALYFCASSVGTTRIQETQYFGPGTRLLVL.

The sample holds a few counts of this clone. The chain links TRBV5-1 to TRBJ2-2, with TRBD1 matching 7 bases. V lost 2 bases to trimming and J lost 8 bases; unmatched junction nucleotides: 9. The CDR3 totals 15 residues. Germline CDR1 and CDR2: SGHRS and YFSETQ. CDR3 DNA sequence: TGCGCCAGCAGCTTTAGGGACAGAGCCTTAGGGGAGCTGTTTTTT. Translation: CASSFRDRALGELFF. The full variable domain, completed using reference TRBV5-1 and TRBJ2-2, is KAGVTQTPRYLIKTRGQQVTLSCSPISGHRSVSWYQQTPGQGLQFLFEYFSETQRNKGNFPGRFSGRQFSNSRSEMNVSTLELGDSALYLCASSFRDRALGELFFGEGSRLTVL.

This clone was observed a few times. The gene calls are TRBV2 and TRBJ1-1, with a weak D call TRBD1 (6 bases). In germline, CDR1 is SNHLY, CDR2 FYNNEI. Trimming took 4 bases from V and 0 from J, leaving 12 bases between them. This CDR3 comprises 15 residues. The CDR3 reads CASSVGAVMNTEAFF. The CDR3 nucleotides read TGTGCCAGCAGTGTGGGGGCGGTCATGAACACTGAAGCTTTCTTT.

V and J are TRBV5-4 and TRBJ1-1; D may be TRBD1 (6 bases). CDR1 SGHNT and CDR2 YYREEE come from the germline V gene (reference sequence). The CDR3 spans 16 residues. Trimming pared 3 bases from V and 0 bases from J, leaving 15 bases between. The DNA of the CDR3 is TGTGCCAGCAGCTCCGGCGGACAGAACATGAACACTGAAGCTTTCTTT. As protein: CASSSGGQNMNTEAFF. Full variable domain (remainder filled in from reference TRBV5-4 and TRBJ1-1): ETGVTQSPTHLIKTRGQQVTLRCSSQSGHNTVSWYQQALGQGPQFIFQYYREEENGRGNFPPRFSGLQFPNYSSELNVNALELDDSALYLCASSSGGQNMNTEAFFGQGTRLTVV.

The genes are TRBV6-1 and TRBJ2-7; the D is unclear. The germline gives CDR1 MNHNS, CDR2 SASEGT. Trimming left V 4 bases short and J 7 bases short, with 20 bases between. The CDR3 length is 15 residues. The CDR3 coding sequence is TGTGCCAGCAGTGCGGTCTCTGAGACTGCCCGGGAGCAGTACTTC. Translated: CASSAVSETAREQYF.

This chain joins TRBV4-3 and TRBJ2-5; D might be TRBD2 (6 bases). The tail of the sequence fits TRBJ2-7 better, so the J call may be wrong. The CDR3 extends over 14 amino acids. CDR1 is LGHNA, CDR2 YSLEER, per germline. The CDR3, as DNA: TGCGCCAGCAGCCAAGCTTTTAGCGGCTACGAGCAGTACTTC. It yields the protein CASSQAFSGYEQYF.

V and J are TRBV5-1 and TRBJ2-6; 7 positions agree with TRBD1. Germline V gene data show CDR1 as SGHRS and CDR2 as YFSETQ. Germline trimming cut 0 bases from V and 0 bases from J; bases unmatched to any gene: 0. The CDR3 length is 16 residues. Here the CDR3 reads CASSLGTGSGANVLTF. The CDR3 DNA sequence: TGCGCCAGCAGCTTGGGGACAGGCTCTGGGGCCAACGTCCTGACTTTC.

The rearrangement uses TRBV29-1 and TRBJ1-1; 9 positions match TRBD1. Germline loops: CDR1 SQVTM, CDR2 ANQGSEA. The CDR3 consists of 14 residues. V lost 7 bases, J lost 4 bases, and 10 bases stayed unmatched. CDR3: CSAGTGNLFTEAFF. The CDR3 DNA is TGCAGCGCTGGGACAGGGAATCTTTTCACTGAAGCTTTCTTT.

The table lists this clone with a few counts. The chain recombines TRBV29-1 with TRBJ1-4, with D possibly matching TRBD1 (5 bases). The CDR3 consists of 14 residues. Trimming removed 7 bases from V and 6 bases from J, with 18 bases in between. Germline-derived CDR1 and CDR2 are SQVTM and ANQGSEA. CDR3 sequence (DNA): TGCAGCGCGGGGGGTCGGGACGCCGATGAAAAACTGTTTTTT. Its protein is CSAGGRDADEKLFF. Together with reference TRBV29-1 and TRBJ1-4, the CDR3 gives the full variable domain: SAVISQKPSRDICQRGTSLTIQCQVDSQVTMMFWYRQQPGQSLTLIATANQGSEATYESGFVIDKFPISRPNLTFSTLTVSNMSPEDSSIYLCSAGGRDADEKLFFGSGTQLSVL.

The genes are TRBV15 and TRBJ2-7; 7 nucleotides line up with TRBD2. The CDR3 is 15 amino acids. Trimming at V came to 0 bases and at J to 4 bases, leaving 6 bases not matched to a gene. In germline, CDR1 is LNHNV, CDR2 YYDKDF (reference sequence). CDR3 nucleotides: TGTGCCACCAGCAGAGACCCAGCGGGGAATTACGAGCAGTACTTC. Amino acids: CATSRDPAGNYEQYF.